This T cell receptor beta chain derives from a study of CD8 T cell repertoires and HIV-1 epitope variants. Libraries were prepared by immunoSEQ multiplex PCR; TCRdb keeps only in-frame clonotypes and omits some of them. The sample lists about 2,400 clones; around 63% were seen once. Looked up from germline, CDR1 is MRHNA and CDR2 is SNTAGT. The CDR3 is made up of 15 amino acids. V dropped 4 bases and J dropped 3 bases, with 14 bases sitting between them. On this clone itself: The antigen is undetermined.

Sequenced material: cultured CD8+ T cells derived from PBMCs. The rearrangement uses TRBV6-4 and TRBJ2-3; D is possibly TRBD2 (5 bases). The TCR comes from a male donor with HIV. CDR3 sequence: CASSGERAGTDTQYF. CDR3 bases: TGTGCCAGCAGTGGGGAGAGGGCCGGGACAGATACGCAGTATTTT.